These T cell receptor beta chains were read from a single sample in a study of identical twins. TCRdb itself ran the 5' RACE reads through MiXCR, one entry per CDR3 protein. In the table there are around 1.7 million distinct CDR3 sequences, about 32% of which are singletons. The specimen was cord blood. The receptors shown here come from a newborn girl in good health. The CDR3 runs from the conserved cysteine through the conserved F or W. Fields, in order: CDR3 protein, clone size, V gene, J gene, CDR3 length. Size is stated for part of the rows, as once, few or many counts, or as a class when the clone is expanded.

cdr3_aa: CASSNRDRGLANEKLFF
clone_size: .
v_call: TRBV6-5
j_call: TRBJ1-4
cdr3_length: 17

cdr3_aa: CASSVELAQETQYF
clone_size: many
v_call: TRBV9
j_call: TRBJ2-5
cdr3_length: 14

cdr3_aa: CSARFAGPYEQYF
clone_size: .
v_call: TRBV20-1
j_call: TRBJ2-7
cdr3_length: 13

cdr3_aa: CSTTGPNYGYTF
clone_size: .
v_call: TRBV29-1
j_call: TRBJ1-2
cdr3_length: 12

cdr3_aa: CASSFDSPGANVLTF
clone_size: many
v_call: TRBV6-6
j_call: TRBJ2-6
cdr3_length: 15

cdr3_aa: CSARVRSHEQYF
clone_size: few
v_call: TRBV20-1
j_call: TRBJ2-7
cdr3_length: 12

cdr3_aa: CSARVAGGLNTGELFF
clone_size: .
v_call: TRBV20-1
j_call: TRBJ2-2
cdr3_length: 16

cdr3_aa: CASSLRGIGNQPQHF
clone_size: few
v_call: TRBV12-3/TRBV12-4
j_call: TRBJ1-5
cdr3_length: 15

cdr3_aa: CASREEDRNSPLHF
clone_size: .
v_call: TRBV2
j_call: TRBJ1-6
cdr3_length: 14

cdr3_aa: CATKGRPNTEAFF
clone_size: .
v_call: TRBV7-9
j_call: TRBJ1-1
cdr3_length: 13

cdr3_aa: CASSAGTTSGPTDAQYF
clone_size: .
v_call: TRBV25-1
j_call: TRBJ2-3
cdr3_length: 17

cdr3_aa: CASSLDRGPPEGKLRDYGYTF
clone_size: .
v_call: TRBV11-3
j_call: TRBJ1-2
cdr3_length: 21

cdr3_aa: CSATTRDRGRGTEAFF
clone_size: .
v_call: TRBV20-1
j_call: TRBJ1-1
cdr3_length: 16

cdr3_aa: CASSQERGQMNTEAFF
clone_size: few
v_call: TRBV7-9
j_call: TRBJ1-1
cdr3_length: 16

cdr3_aa: CASSSTSRNNEQFF
clone_size: few
v_call: TRBV12-3/TRBV12-4
j_call: TRBJ2-1
cdr3_length: 14

cdr3_aa: CASSQARPGTDTQYF
clone_size: .
v_call: TRBV4-1
j_call: TRBJ2-3
cdr3_length: 15

cdr3_aa: CATPDPISYEQYF
clone_size: few
v_call: TRBV24-1
j_call: TRBJ2-7
cdr3_length: 13

cdr3_aa: CASSPEGQVGGTDTQYF
clone_size: few
v_call: TRBV7-2
j_call: TRBJ2-3
cdr3_length: 17

cdr3_aa: CASSPDSSNYGYTF
clone_size: many
v_call: TRBV16
j_call: TRBJ1-2
cdr3_length: 14

cdr3_aa: CASSLPSGTITDTQYF
clone_size: many
v_call: TRBV5-1
j_call: TRBJ2-3
cdr3_length: 16

cdr3_aa: CSATPAYEQYF
clone_size: .
v_call: TRBV20-1
j_call: .
cdr3_length: 11

cdr3_aa: CASSQEYRGAEQFF
clone_size: .
v_call: TRBV4-1
j_call: TRBJ2-1
cdr3_length: 14

cdr3_aa: CASSLTSGGSSTDTQYF
clone_size: .
v_call: TRBV12-3/TRBV12-4
j_call: TRBJ2-3
cdr3_length: 17

cdr3_aa: CASSSRGGEGNYGYTF
clone_size: .
v_call: TRBV7-9
j_call: TRBJ1-2
cdr3_length: 16

cdr3_aa: CASSLRGGGALGEQYF
clone_size: .
v_call: TRBV7-2
j_call: TRBJ2-7
cdr3_length: 16

cdr3_aa: CASSYSNPGRQGSTDTQYF
clone_size: .
v_call: TRBV6-5
j_call: TRBJ2-3
cdr3_length: 19

cdr3_aa: CASSPGQHAYEQYF
clone_size: few
v_call: TRBV12-3/TRBV12-4
j_call: TRBJ2-7
cdr3_length: 14

cdr3_aa: CTTSEGDTQYF
clone_size: .
v_call: TRBV24-1
j_call: TRBJ2-3
cdr3_length: 11

cdr3_aa: CASSQDNRLVTDTQYF
clone_size: .
v_call: TRBV14
j_call: TRBJ2-3
cdr3_length: 16

cdr3_aa: CASSLRLAMDTQYF
clone_size: .
v_call: TRBV5-1
j_call: TRBJ2-3
cdr3_length: 14

cdr3_aa: CATSLVPGLAGRSYNEQFF
clone_size: .
v_call: TRBV15
j_call: TRBJ2-1
cdr3_length: 19

cdr3_aa: CASRSDTRNTEAFF
clone_size: .
v_call: TRBV5-1
j_call: TRBJ1-1
cdr3_length: 14

cdr3_aa: CASRPEDTITEKLFF
clone_size: .
v_call: TRBV6-4
j_call: TRBJ1-4
cdr3_length: 15

cdr3_aa: CASSQDPSGALMNTEAFF
clone_size: .
v_call: TRBV4-2
j_call: TRBJ1-1
cdr3_length: 18

cdr3_aa: CSARDLSFGTTLELRYF
clone_size: few
v_call: TRBV20-1
j_call: TRBJ2-7
cdr3_length: 17

cdr3_aa: CASSLATGTEGSEQYF
clone_size: once
v_call: TRBV11-2
j_call: TRBJ2-7
cdr3_length: 16

cdr3_aa: CASIMDRLNEKLFF
clone_size: .
v_call: TRBV6-1
j_call: TRBJ1-4
cdr3_length: 14

cdr3_aa: CSARDPGYNSPLHF
clone_size: few
v_call: TRBV20-1
j_call: TRBJ1-6
cdr3_length: 14

cdr3_aa: CASRRREIVDTQYF
clone_size: few
v_call: TRBV27
j_call: TRBJ2-3
cdr3_length: 14

cdr3_aa: CVSSLGQGGEGYTF
clone_size: .
v_call: TRBV3-1
j_call: TRBJ1-2
cdr3_length: 14

cdr3_aa: CASSQGIASNTEAFF
clone_size: few
v_call: TRBV4-1
j_call: TRBJ1-1
cdr3_length: 15

cdr3_aa: CASTLRGTEAFF
clone_size: few
v_call: TRBV12-3/TRBV12-4
j_call: TRBJ1-1
cdr3_length: 12

cdr3_aa: CASSQGITDRTQYF
clone_size: few
v_call: TRBV4-1
j_call: TRBJ2-3
cdr3_length: 14

cdr3_aa: CASSFGSGATDTQYF
clone_size: .
v_call: TRBV5-1
j_call: TRBJ2-3
cdr3_length: 15

cdr3_aa: CASSEASGGARETQYF
clone_size: few
v_call: TRBV6-2/TRBV6-3
j_call: TRBJ2-5
cdr3_length: 16

cdr3_aa: CSARHLTNEKLFF
clone_size: .
v_call: TRBV20-1
j_call: TRBJ1-4
cdr3_length: 13

cdr3_aa: CSACRGPYTQYF
clone_size: few
v_call: TRBV20-1
j_call: TRBJ2-3
cdr3_length: 12

cdr3_aa: CASSLRQDPYGYTF
clone_size: .
v_call: TRBV7-2
j_call: TRBJ1-2
cdr3_length: 14

cdr3_aa: CASSSRGGSYNSPLHF
clone_size: few
v_call: TRBV5-1
j_call: TRBJ1-6
cdr3_length: 16

cdr3_aa: CASRPLSGGNNEQYF
clone_size: .
v_call: TRBV3-1
j_call: .
cdr3_length: 15

cdr3_aa: CSVEDRTGGYEQYF
clone_size: many
v_call: TRBV29-1
j_call: TRBJ2-7
cdr3_length: 14

cdr3_aa: CAIRDSGNTIYF
clone_size: .
v_call: TRBV10-3
j_call: TRBJ1-3
cdr3_length: 12

cdr3_aa: CAWSPRGTNYGYTF
clone_size: once
v_call: TRBV30
j_call: TRBJ1-2
cdr3_length: 14

cdr3_aa: CASSQVPLVPNEQFF
clone_size: .
v_call: TRBV4-1
j_call: TRBJ2-1
cdr3_length: 15